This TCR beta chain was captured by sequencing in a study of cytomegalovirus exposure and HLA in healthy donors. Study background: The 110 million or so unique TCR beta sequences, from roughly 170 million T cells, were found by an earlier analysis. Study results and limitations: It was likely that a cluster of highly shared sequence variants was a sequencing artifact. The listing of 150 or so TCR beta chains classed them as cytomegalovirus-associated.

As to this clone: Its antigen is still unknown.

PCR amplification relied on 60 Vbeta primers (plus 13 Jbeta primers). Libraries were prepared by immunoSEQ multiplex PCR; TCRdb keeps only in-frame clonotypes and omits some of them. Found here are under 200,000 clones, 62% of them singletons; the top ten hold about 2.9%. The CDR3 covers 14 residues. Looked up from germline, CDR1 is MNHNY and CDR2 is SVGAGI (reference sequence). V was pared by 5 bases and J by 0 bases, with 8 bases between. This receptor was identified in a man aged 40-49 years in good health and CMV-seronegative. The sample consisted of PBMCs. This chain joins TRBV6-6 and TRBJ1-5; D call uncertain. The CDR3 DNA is TGTGCCAGCAGTGGACTTTATAGCAATCAGCCCCAGCATTTT. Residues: CASSGLYSNQPQHF.